Listed here are 7 T cell receptor beta chains from one sample, sequenced in a study of T cell repertoires in cytomegalovirus infection. TCRdb re-called the reads through MiXCR, storing one row per CDR3 protein. Of 400,000 to 550,000 distinct CDR3 sequences listed, over 9% are singletons. The sample taken for sequencing was PBMCs. The receptors originated from a human donor in good health (CMV status not recorded). Some clones in this sample may be carry-over from other donors' samples.

This clonotype appeared a few times. The gene calls are TRBV10-3 and TRBJ2-5, with 8 bases matching TRBD2. From germline, CDR1 is ENHRY and CDR2 SYGVKD. The trim removed 2 bases at V and 4 bases at J, leaving 3 bases unmatched. The CDR3 contains 14 residues. Here the CDR3 DNA reads TGTGCCATCAGTGAGACTAGCGGCGGAGAGACCCAGTACTTC. Its protein product is CAISETSGGETQYF.

This sequence joins TRBV3-1 and TRBJ2-3; 7 nucleotides match TRBD1. J gave up 0 bases and V 4 bases, and 10 bases lay outside the gene matches. Germline V gene data show CDR1 as LGHDT and CDR2 as YNNKEL (reference sequence). CDR3 length: 17 residues. CDR3 DNA: TGTGCCAGCAGCCTTACCAGGGGGTCCACTAGCACAGATACGCAGTATTTT. Its protein product is CASSLTRGSTSTDTQYF.

This clonotype was seen at least ten times. The chain carries TRBV2 and TRBJ1-2; possibly TRBD1 for D (5 bases). The V gene's germline CDR1 is SNHLY and CDR2 FYNNEI. V lost 1 base, J lost 0 bases, and 9 bases lay in between. The CDR3 runs to 15 residues. CDR3 region: CASSEGGGANYGYTF. DNA for the CDR3: TGTGCCAGCAGTGAAGGTGGGGGAGCTAACTATGGCTACACCTTC.

This clonotype was counted at least ten times. The rearrangement joins TRBV24-1 to TRBJ2-5; D unclear. This CDR3 comprises 13 residues. Germline assignment: CDR1 KGHDR and CDR2 SFDVKD. V lost 0 bases and J lost 4, with 5 bases in between. CDR3 residues: CATSDLHGETQYF. The CDR3 DNA follows: TGTGCCACCAGTGATTTGCACGGAGAGACCCAGTACTTC.

J is TRBJ1-1 and V is TRBV5-1, with TRBD1 matching 7 bases. The junction had 6 bases not matched to a gene; V was cut back by 0 bases and J by 4 bases. The CDR3 has 15 amino acids. Germline CDR1 reads SGHRS; CDR2 reads YFSETQ. The CDR3 sequence: CASSLDAGGITEAFF. The CDR3 coding sequence is TGCGCCAGCAGCTTGGATGCAGGGGGGATCACTGAAGCTTTCTTT.

This clonotype has a count of ten or more. This sequence joins TRBV2 and TRBJ2-3; D gene uncertain. The CDR3 contains 14 residues. V dropped 2 bases and J dropped 0 bases, with 6 bases sitting between them. Germline V gives CDR1 SNHLY, CDR2 FYNNEI. For the CDR3, the DNA is TGTGCCAGCAGTGAACTTACTAGCACAGATACGCAGTATTTT. Protein: CASSELTSTDTQYF.

There are many counts of this clonotype. The rearrangement links TRBV7-9 to TRBJ2-7; unclear D gene. Germline CDR1 is SEHNR and CDR2 is FQNEAQ (reference sequence). V shed 1 base and J shed 4 bases, with 8 bases lying between them. The CDR3 sequence is 13 residues long. CDR3 loop: CASSLGAEYEQYF. The CDR3 region has the DNA TGTGCCAGCAGCTTAGGGGCAGAGTACGAGCAGTACTTC.